This TCR beta chain is drawn from a study of CD8 T cells in Susac syndrome. Deletions cut 6 bases from V and 0 bases from J, with 13 bases between. CDR1 is MRHNA and CDR2 is SNTAGT in the germline V gene. This CDR3 comprises 15 residues. Roughly 0.45 to 1 ug RNA was reverse transcribed with random hexamers. MiXCR, applied by TCRdb to the immunoSEQ multiplex PCR reads, yields one record per CDR3 protein. The sample carries 100,000 to 150,000 distinct CDR3 sequences, 90% to 95% recorded once. The T cells that were sequenced for TCR beta were CD8+ and CD4+ cells from blood. Sequencing input: CD8+ T cells from PBMCs. The receptor was isolated from a human donor with Susac syndrome. The V and J genes are TRBV6-4 and TRBJ2-3; D gene uncertain. The CDR3 region is CASRIWAGSTDTQYF. In DNA, the CDR3 is TGTGCCAGCAGGATATGGGCAGGTAGCACAGATACGCAGTATTTT.